These T cell receptor beta chains were read from a single sample in a study of beta chain features in type 1 diabetes. Sequencing was performed with immunoSEQ multiplex PCR; in TCRdb, only in-frame clones are kept and a portion is missing. The data hold 300,000 to 400,000 clones, with roughly 12% observed a single time. Sequencing was done on a sample of naive CD4+ T cells from blood. The receptors here all came from a woman aged 18 to 35 with type 1 diabetes. Each CDR3 is given with its conserved first and last residue. The D gene is left open where the match is weak. Expanded clones are given a class, and other clones once, few, many or no size at all.

V: TRBV29-1; D: TRBD1; size: NA; J: TRBJ2-4; CDR3: CSAMKGTGSWNIQYF; DNA: TGCAGCGCCATGAAGGGGACAGGGAGTTGGAACATTCAGTACTTC
V: TRBV5-6; D: NA; size: NA; J: TRBJ1-1; CDR3: CASRLALGTAGTEAFF; DNA: TGTGCCAGCAGGTTAGCCCTAGGCACAGCGGGGACTGAAGCTTTCTTT
V: TRBV5-6; D: TRBD1; size: NA; J: TRBJ2-5; CDR3: CASSFRTGIIETQYF; DNA: TGTGCCAGCAGCTTCCGGACAGGAATTATAGAGACCCAGTACTTC
V: TRBV9; D: NA; size: NA; J: TRBJ1-1; CDR3: CASSSDSSEAFF; DNA: TGTGCCAGCAGCTCCGACTCAAGTGAAGCTTTCTTT
V: TRBV19; D: TRBD2; size: NA; J: TRBJ2-1; CDR3: CASSPRLAGNNEQFF; DNA: TGTGCCAGTAGTCCACGACTAGCGGGAAACAATGAGCAGTTCTTC
V: TRBV5-4; D: TRBD2; size: few; J: TRBJ2-5; CDR3: CASTSSGSVLETQYF; DNA: TGTGCCAGCACCTCTAGCGGGAGTGTGCTAGAGACCCAGTACTTC
V: TRBV27; D: TRBD1; size: once; J: TRBJ1-1; CDR3: CASSFEQGNRAFF; DNA: TGTGCCAGCTCTTTCGAACAGGGGAATCGGGCTTTCTTT
V: TRBV28; D: TRBD1; size: few; J: TRBJ1-5; CDR3: CASSPGGGIDSNQPQHF; DNA: TGTGCCAGCAGTCCAGGGGGAGGAATTGATAGCAATCAGCCCCAGCATTTT
V: TRBV23-1; D: TRBD2; size: many; J: TRBJ2-7; CDR3: CAHVAGGSYEQYF; DNA: TGCGCCCACGTAGCGGGAGGGTCCTACGAGCAGTACTTC
V: TRBV7-8; D: NA; size: NA; J: TRBJ1-2; CDR3: CASSLELHGYTF; DNA: TGTGCCAGCAGCTTAGAACTACATGGCTACACCTTC
V: TRBV21-1; D: NA; size: few; J: TRBJ1-2; CDR3: CASSKNYGAKPPYGYTF; DNA: TGTGCCAGCAGCAAAAATTATGGGGCTAAGCCCCCCTATGGCTACACCTTC
V: TRBV5-1; D: NA; size: few; J: TRBJ2-1; CDR3: CASSWAEGNEQFF; DNA: TGCGCCAGCAGCTGGGCTGAGGGCAATGAGCAGTTCTTC
V: TRBV18; D: NA; size: NA; J: TRBJ2-2; CDR3: CASSPPYSYTGELFF; DNA: TGTGCCAGCTCACCACCGTACAGTTACACCGGGGAGCTGTTTTTT
V: TRBV18; D: TRBD1; size: NA; J: TRBJ1-1; CDR3: CASFGQGPLNTEAFF; DNA: TGTGCCAGCTTCGGACAGGGGCCATTGAACACTGAAGCTTTCTTT
V: TRBV9; D: TRBD1; size: few; J: TRBJ1-2; CDR3: CASSANRGYGYTF; DNA: TGTGCCAGCAGCGCCAACAGGGGGTATGGCTACACCTTC
V: TRBV27; D: TRBD1; size: NA; J: TRBJ2-5; CDR3: CASSFRGQHQETQYF; DNA: TGTGCCAGCAGTTTTCGGGGACAGCACCAAGAGACCCAGTACTTC
V: TRBV7-9; D: TRBD2; size: few; J: TRBJ2-5; CDR3: CASSLTSGSETQYF; DNA: TGTGCCAGCAGCTTGACTAGCGGGAGTGAGACCCAGTACTTC
V: TRBV30; D: NA; size: NA; J: TRBJ1-1; CDR3: CAGWSTEAFF; DNA: TGTGCCGGTTGGAGCACTGAAGCTTTCTTT
V: TRBV28; D: TRBD1; size: NA; J: TRBJ2-3; CDR3: CASSFPGQRGTDTQYF; DNA: TGTGCCAGCAGTTTCCCGGGACAGCGTGGCACAGATACGCAGTATTTT
V: TRBV23-1; D: TRBD2; size: many; J: TRBJ2-1; CDR3: CASSLAGGLQWEQFF; DNA: TGCGCCAGCAGTCTGGCGGGAGGTCTACAATGGGAGCAGTTCTTC
V: TRBV9; D: TRBD1; size: few; J: TRBJ2-3; CDR3: CASSSALTGASTDTQYF; DNA: TGTGCCAGCAGCAGTGCCTTGACAGGGGCTAGCACAGATACGCAGTATTTT
V: TRBV27; D: NA; size: NA; J: TRBJ1-2; CDR3: CASSSRSTNYGYTF; DNA: TGTGCCAGCAGTTCCAGGTCTACTAACTATGGCTACACCTTC
V: TRBV28; D: TRBD2; size: few; J: TRBJ2-1; CDR3: CASSLRASGNNEQFF; DNA: TGTGCCAGCAGTTTAAGGGCTAGCGGGAACAATGAGCAGTTCTTC
V: TRBV5-1; D: TRBD2; size: few; J: TRBJ2-3; CDR3: CASSLEGTSADTQYF; DNA: TGCGCCAGCAGCTTGGAAGGGACTAGCGCAGATACGCAGTATTTT
V: TRBV7-9; D: NA; size: few; J: TRBJ2-2; CDR3: CASSRDRTNTGELFF; DNA: TGTGCCAGCAGCAGAGACAGGACGAACACCGGGGAGCTGTTTTTT
V: TRBV29-1; D: NA; size: few; J: TRBJ1-2; CDR3: CSVAGGGYGYTF; DNA: TGCAGCGTTGCTGGGGGGGGCTATGGCTACACCTTC
V: TRBV4-3; D: NA; size: NA; J: TRBJ2-2; CDR3: CASSSSGRRGGLFF; DNA: TGCGCCAGCAGCTCTAGTGGCCGGCGGGGAGGGCTGTTTTTT
V: TRBV9; D: TRBD1; size: NA; J: TRBJ2-7; CDR3: CASSARQGAVYEQYF; DNA: TGTGCCAGCAGCGCTCGACAGGGGGCTGTGTACGAGCAGTACTTC
V: TRBV28; D: NA; size: few; J: TRBJ1-5; CDR3: CASSPMTDRFVGNQPQHF; DNA: TGTGCCAGCAGTCCGATGACAGACCGCTTCGTTGGCAATCAGCCCCAGCATTTT
V: TRBV6-5; D: NA; size: NA; J: TRBJ2-7; CDR3: CASRFPGGYEQYF; DNA: TGTGCCAGCCGCTTTCCAGGGGGGTACGAGCAGTACTTC
V: TRBV7-2; D: TRBD2; size: few; J: TRBJ2-2; CDR3: CASSLGLDAGELFF; DNA: TGTGCCAGCAGTTTGGGACTAGATGCCGGGGAGCTGTTTTTT
V: TRBV19; D: NA; size: NA; J: TRBJ2-3; CDR3: CASSIVLAGTDTQYF; DNA: TGTGCCAGTAGTATAGTCCTAGCTGGCACAGATACGCAGTATTTT
V: TRBV19; D: TRBD2; size: NA; J: TRBJ2-5; CDR3: CASSRGGETQYF; DNA: TGTGCCAGTAGTCGGGGGGGAGAGACCCAGTACTTC
V: TRBV7-7; D: NA; size: NA; J: TRBJ2-5; CDR3: CASSLAQQETQYF; DNA: TGTGCCAGCAGCTTAGCACAGCAAGAGACCCAGTACTTC
V: TRBV30; D: TRBD2; size: NA; J: TRBJ2-7; CDR3: CAWSGTSGLPYEQYF; DNA: TGTGCCTGGAGTGGTACTAGCGGACTTCCCTACGAGCAGTACTTC
V: TRBV6-5; D: NA; size: NA; J: TRBJ2-3; CDR3: CASSYEGRPTDTQYF; DNA: TGTGCCAGCAGTTACGAAGGGAGGCCGACAGATACGCAGTATTTT
V: TRBV5-1; D: NA; size: NA; J: TRBJ2-5; CDR3: CASSLSANNGETQYF; DNA: TGCGCCAGCAGCTTAAGCGCTAACAACGGGGAGACCCAGTACTTC
V: TRBV2; D: TRBD2; size: few; J: TRBJ2-2; CDR3: CASSTGLADTGELFF; DNA: TGTGCCAGCAGCACGGGACTAGCGGACACCGGGGAGCTGTTTTTT
V: TRBV30; D: TRBD1; size: NA; J: TRBJ1-1; CDR3: CAWSVSLTGRGAEAFF; DNA: TGTGCCTGGAGTGTCTCCCTGACAGGGAGAGGGGCTGAAGCTTTCTTT
V: TRBV29-1; D: NA; size: few; J: TRBJ1-1; CDR3: CSVEDSAGGGRAFF; DNA: TGCAGCGTTGAAGACTCGGCGGGAGGGGGGAGAGCTTTCTTT